A selection of T cell receptor beta chains follows, all from one sample in a study of control samples from healthy donors and cancer patients. TCRdb keeps only in-frame clones here, not all; method: immunoSEQ multiplex PCR. The sample contains 88,000 or so clones, about 94% of which appear only once. The sample consisted of blood. Source of these receptors: a young woman in good health. The CDR3 runs from the conserved cysteine through the conserved F or W.

V gene	J gene	CDR3 protein
TRBV24-1	TRBJ1-2	CATRPPGDFYTCGYTF
TRBV5-6	TRBJ2-5	CASSFLPLAGGPHTQYF
TRBV29-1	TRBJ2-1	CSENRVGNEQFF
TRBV6-5	TRBJ1-6	CASRAQVQFRSPLHF
TRBV7-3	TRBJ2-2	CASSLTEKARTTGELFF
TRBV27	TRBJ1-2	CASSPMIGGGAGYGYTF
TRBV6-2/TRBV6-3	TRBJ1-1	CASSPTGPHNTEAFF
TRBV7-9	TRBJ2-5	CASSSDTKRETQYF
TRBV5-1	TRBJ1-3	CASSLEGSAGNTIYF
TRBV19	TRBJ2-3	CASSRDRGSTDTQYF
TRBV12-3/TRBV12-4	TRBJ1-6	CASSLMIGSALHF
TRBV2	TRBJ1-1	CASGSGREFTEAFF
TRBV7-9	TRBJ2-3	CASSSRTGPEDTQYF
TRBV25-1	TRBJ1-1	CASSAGWGLGNTEAFF
TRBV28	TRBJ1-5	CASSRQGGGNQPQHF
TRBV12-2	TRBJ2-3	CASRPRTSGLDTQYF
TRBV10-3	TRBJ2-5	CATEDRGLGTQYF
TRBV27	TRBJ1-1	CASSLHGGQGGGNTEAFF
TRBV27	TRBJ1-4	CASSPRSGTDPLISSGPFF
TRBV4-2	TRBJ1-2	CASSQDLNYGYTF
TRBV28	TRBJ1-2	CASSGQTGDGYTF
TRBV19	TRBJ2-7	CASRPSGSYEQYF
TRBV6-2/TRBV6-3	TRBJ1-1	CASSYSGRGNTEAFF
TRBV24-1	TRBJ2-3	CATRGISGTDTQYF
TRBV28	TRBJ2-7	CASSLYGDFYEQYF
TRBV18	TRBJ1-1	CASSPIREEAFF
TRBV3-1/TRBV3-2	TRBJ1-6	CASSEQYNSPLHF
TRBV7-3	TRBJ2-1	CASSLSGGVDEQFF
TRBV28	TRBJ2-3	CASSPLTSGTDTDTQYF
TRBV28	TRBJ2-7	CASGRERVDEQYF
TRBV5-5	TRBJ2-6	CASSQNPIPGANVLTF
TRBV6-2/TRBV6-3	TRBJ2-1	CASSYMPTSVYNEQFF
TRBV2	TRBJ2-2	CASSKNRGTDTGELFF
TRBV11-2	TRBJ1-6	CASSLYRVQSPLHF
TRBV7-9	TRBJ1-1	CASSLETGYEAEAFF
TRBV9	TRBJ2-6	CASSVRGQGGAGANVLTF
TRBV9	TRBJ1-1	CASTATGTVILNTEAFF
TRBV24-1	TRBJ1-5	CATSEPNDDSGQPQHF
TRBV3-1/TRBV3-2	TRBJ2-5	CASSQYKLPGLAGGKETQYF
TRBV29-1	TRBJ2-2	CSVGGQGWTGELFF
TRBV7-2	TRBJ2-3	CASSRQGSDTQYF
TRBV19	TRBJ1-6	CASREGLYNSPLHF
TRBV19	TRBJ1-2	CASSRPGTYLVNYGYTF
TRBV19	TRBJ1-1	CASSRIRTGNTEAFF
TRBV24-1	TRBJ2-2	CATSDPTGRESTGELFF
TRBV5-1	TRBJ1-6	CASSWGFVSPLHF
TRBV11-2	TRBJ1-2	CASSLDSGGTGVGGYTF
TRBV7-9	TRBJ1-4	CASSSWTATNEKLFF
TRBV7-3	TRBJ2-5	CASSLNTGGRETQYF
TRBV7-9	TRBJ2-7	CASSSQEGRKSYEQYF
TRBV9	TRBJ2-5	CASSVASQGETQYF
TRBV27	TRBJ1-2	CASRGQRSNYGYTF
TRBV13	TRBJ2-1	CASSPQTSGRANEQFF
TRBV6-1	TRBJ1-5	CASSTKRSNQPQHF
TRBV27	TRBJ2-7	CASRLAGGSYEQYF
TRBV24-1	TRBJ2-5	CATSQDVETQYF
TRBV24-1	TRBJ2-5	CATSGTAGVMGETQYF